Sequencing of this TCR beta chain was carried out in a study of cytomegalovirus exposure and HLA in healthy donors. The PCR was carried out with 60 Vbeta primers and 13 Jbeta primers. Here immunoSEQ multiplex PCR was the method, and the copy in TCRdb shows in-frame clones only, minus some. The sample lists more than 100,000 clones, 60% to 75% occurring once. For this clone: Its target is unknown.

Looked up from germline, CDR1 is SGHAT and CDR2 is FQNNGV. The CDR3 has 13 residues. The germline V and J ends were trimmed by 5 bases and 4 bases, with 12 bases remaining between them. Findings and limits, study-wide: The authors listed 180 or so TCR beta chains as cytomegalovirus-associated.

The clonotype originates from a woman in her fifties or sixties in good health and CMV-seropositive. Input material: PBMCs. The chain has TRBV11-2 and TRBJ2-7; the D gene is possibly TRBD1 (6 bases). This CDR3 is CASSPFRGYEQYF. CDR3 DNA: TGTGCCAGCAGCCCTTTCAGGGGATACGAGCAGTACTTC.